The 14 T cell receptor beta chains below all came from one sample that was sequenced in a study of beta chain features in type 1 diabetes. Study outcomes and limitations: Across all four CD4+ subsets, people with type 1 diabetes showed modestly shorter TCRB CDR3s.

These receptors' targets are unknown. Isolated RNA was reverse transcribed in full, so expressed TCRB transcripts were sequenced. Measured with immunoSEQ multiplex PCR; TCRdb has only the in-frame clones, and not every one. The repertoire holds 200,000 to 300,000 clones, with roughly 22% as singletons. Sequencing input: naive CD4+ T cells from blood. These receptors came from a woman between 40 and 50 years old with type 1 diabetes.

CDR3 bases: TGCAGCGTTGTAGGAGACCAAGAGACCCAGTACTTC. It encodes CSVVGDQETQYF. This rearrangement joins TRBV29-1 to TRBJ2-5; no definite D call. Trimming took off 4 bases at V and 0 bases at J, with 6 bases between the two ends. CDR3 length: 12 residues. Germline V gene sequence: CDR1 SQVTM, CDR2 ANQGSEA.

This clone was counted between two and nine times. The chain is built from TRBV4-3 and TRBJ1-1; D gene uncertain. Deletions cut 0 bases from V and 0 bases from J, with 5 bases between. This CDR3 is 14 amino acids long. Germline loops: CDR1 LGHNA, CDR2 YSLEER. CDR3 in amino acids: CASSQDPVNTEAFF. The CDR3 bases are TGCGCCAGCAGCCAAGATCCAGTGAACACTGAAGCTTTCTTT.

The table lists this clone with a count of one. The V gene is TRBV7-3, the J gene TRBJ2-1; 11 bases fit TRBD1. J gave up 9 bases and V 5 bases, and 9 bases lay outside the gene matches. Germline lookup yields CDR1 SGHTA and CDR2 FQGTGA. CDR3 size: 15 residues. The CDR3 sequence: CASSPGQGAGGEQFF. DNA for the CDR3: TGTGCCAGCAGCCCCGGACAGGGGGCCGGTGGTGAGCAGTTCTTC.

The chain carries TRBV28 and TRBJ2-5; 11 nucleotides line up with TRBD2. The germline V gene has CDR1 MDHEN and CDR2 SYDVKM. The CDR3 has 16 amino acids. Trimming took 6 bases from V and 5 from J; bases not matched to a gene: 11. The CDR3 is CASSPRLAGPWETQYF. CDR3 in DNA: TGTGCCAGCAGCCCTAGACTAGCGGGGCCTTGGGAGACCCAGTACTTC.

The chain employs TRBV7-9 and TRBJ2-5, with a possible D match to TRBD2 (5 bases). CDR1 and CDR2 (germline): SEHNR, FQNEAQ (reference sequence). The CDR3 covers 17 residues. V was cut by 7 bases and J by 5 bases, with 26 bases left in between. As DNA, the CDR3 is TGTGCCAGCACCTCAGAGGTGGTCGGGGTTAACCGGGAGACCCAGTACTTC. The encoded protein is CASTSEVVGVNRETQYF. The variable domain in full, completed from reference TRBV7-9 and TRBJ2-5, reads DTGVSQNPRHKITKRGQNVTFRCDPISEHNRLYWYRQTLGQGPEFLTYFQNEAQLEKSRLLSDRFSAERPKGSFSTLEIQRTEQGDSAMYLCASTSEVVGVNRETQYFGPGTRLLVL.

CDR3 residues: CASGGERRINEQFF. The DNA for the CDR3 is TGTGCCAGCGGTGGCGAGCGCCGCATCAATGAGCAGTTCTTC. This rearrangement joins TRBV14 to TRBJ2-1; D call uncertain. In germline, CDR1 is SGHDN, CDR2 FVKESK. V dropped 8 bases and J dropped 6 bases, with 17 bases sitting between them. CDR3 size: 14 residues.

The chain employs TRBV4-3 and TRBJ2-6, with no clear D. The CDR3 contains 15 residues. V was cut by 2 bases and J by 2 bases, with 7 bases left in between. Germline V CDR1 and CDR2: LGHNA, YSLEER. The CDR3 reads CASSQLTTGANVLTF. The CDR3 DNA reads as TGCGCCAGCAGCCAACTAACTACTGGGGCCAACGTCCTGACTTTC.

This CDR3 is CASSLSRGEQFF. CDR3 coding DNA: TGCGCCAGCAGCCTGAGCAGAGGGGAGCAGTTCTTC. The rearrangement joins TRBV4-3 to TRBJ2-1; D is possibly TRBD2 (5 bases). Trimming removed 4 bases from V and 10 bases from J, with 11 bases in between. Germline V gene data show CDR1 as LGHNA and CDR2 as YSLEER. The CDR3 length is 12 residues.

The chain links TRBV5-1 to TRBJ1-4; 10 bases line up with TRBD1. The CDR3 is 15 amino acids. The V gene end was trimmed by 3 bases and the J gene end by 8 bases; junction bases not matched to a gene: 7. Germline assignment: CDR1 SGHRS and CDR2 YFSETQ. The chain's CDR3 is CASSSGDRGGEKLFF. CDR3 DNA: TGCGCCAGCAGCTCGGGGGACAGGGGAGGAGAAAAACTGTTTTTT. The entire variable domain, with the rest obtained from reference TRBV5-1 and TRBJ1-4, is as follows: KAGVTQTPRYLIKTRGQQVTLSCSPISGHRSVSWYQQTPGQGLQFLFEYFSETQRNKGNFPGRFSGRQFSNSRSEMNVSTLELGDSALYLCASSSGDRGGEKLFFGSGTQLSVL.

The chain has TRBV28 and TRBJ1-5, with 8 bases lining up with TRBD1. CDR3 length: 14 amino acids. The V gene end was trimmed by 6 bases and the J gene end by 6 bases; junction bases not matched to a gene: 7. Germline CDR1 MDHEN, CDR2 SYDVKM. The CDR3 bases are TGTGCCAGCAGCTACTCAGGGGGCTCTCAGCCCCAGCATTTT. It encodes CASSYSGGSQPQHF.

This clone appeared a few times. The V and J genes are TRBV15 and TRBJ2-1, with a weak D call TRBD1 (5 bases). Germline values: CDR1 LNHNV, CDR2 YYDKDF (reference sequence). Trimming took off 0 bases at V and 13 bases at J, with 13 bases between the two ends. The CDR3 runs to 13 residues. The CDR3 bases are TGTGCCACCAGCAGAGATCAAGGGGCGGATCAGTTCTTC. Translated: CATSRDQGADQFF.

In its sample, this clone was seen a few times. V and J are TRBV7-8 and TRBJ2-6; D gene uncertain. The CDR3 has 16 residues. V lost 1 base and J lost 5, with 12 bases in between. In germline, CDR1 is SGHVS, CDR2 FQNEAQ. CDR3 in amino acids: CASSLELLFRANVLTF. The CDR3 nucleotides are TGTGCCAGCAGCTTAGAACTACTCTTTAGGGCCAACGTCCTGACTTTC.

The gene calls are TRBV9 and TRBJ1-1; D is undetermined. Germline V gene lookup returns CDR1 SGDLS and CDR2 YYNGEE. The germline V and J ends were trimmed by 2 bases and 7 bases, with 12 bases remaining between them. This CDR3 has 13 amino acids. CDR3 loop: CASSVKGESEAFF. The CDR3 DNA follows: TGTGCCAGCAGCGTGAAAGGAGAGAGTGAAGCTTTCTTT.

The CDR3 DNA sequence: TGTGCCAGCAGCTGGGGACAGGGTCTGGAAGCTTTCTTT. Protein sequence: CASSWGQGLEAFF. The J gene is TRBJ1-1, the V gene TRBV7-9; TRBD1 agrees at 9 bases. CDR3 length: 13 amino acids. With 4 bases clipped from V and 8 bases from J, the junction kept 5 bases outside the gene matches. Germline CDR1 is SEHNR and CDR2 is FQNEAQ (reference sequence).